This T cell receptor beta chain was documented in a study of blood T cell repertoires in COVID-19. Turning to the study itself: Donors in the United States, Italy and Spain gave samples during acute or convalescent COVID-19. Sources were T cells, B-cell-depleted T cells, or PBMCs; the material itself was cDNA or gDNA.

This clone has more than one count but fewer than ten. In the original processing: Reference gene primer amplification in the assay estimated nucleated cell counts. TCRdb keeps only in-frame clones here, not all; method: immunoSEQ multiplex PCR. The V and J calls and clone size come from that table; D and trimming were worked out from the DNA. The sample carries more than 75,000 clones, roughly 80% recorded once. The material sequenced was peripheral blood. The source of this sequence is a woman at least 80 years old with active or convalescent COVID-19.

In nucleotides, the CDR3 is TGTGCCAGCAGCATCGACCGGGACAGGGGGCGACCCCCAGGAGCCTCTAACTATGGCTACACCTTC. This translates into CASSIDRDRGRPPGASNYGYTF. This chain uses TRBV7-9 with TRBJ1-2, with 12 bases fitting TRBD1. The length of the CDR3 is 22 residues. J was trimmed by 0 bases and V by 5 bases; bases with no gene match: 22. Per the germline V gene, CDR1 is SEHNR and CDR2 is FQNEAQ (reference sequence).